Presented here are 21 T cell receptor beta chains from one specimen sequenced in a study of T cell changes during pregnancy in multiple sclerosis. The table came from immunoSEQ multiplex PCR; TCRdb's copy has only in-frame clones and leaves some out. Of some 60,000 clones detected, around nine tenths appear once; the ten largest clones hold over 4%. Sequencing was done on a sample of peripheral blood from another person, used as feeder cells. The receptors originated from a human donor whose cells served as feeder cells for cultures in a pregnancy study.

This rearrangement joins TRBV6-1 to TRBJ2-7, with D unclear. Trimming pared 4 bases from V and 4 bases from J, leaving 8 bases between. CDR1 and CDR2 (germline): MNHNS, SASEGT. The CDR3 loop spans 12 amino acids. CDR3 DNA: TGTGCCAGCAGTGCTCGAGGTTACGAGCAGTACTTC. Residues: CASSARGYEQYF.

This clone has only one observation. V usage is TRBV4-3 and J usage is TRBJ2-1, with a weak D call TRBD2 (5 bases). The CDR3 loop spans 14 amino acids. Trimming pared 0 bases from V and 12 bases from J, leaving 15 bases between. From germline, CDR1 is LGHNA and CDR2 YSLEER. The CDR3 DNA reads as TGCGCCAGCAGCCAAGATCTTTGGAGTGGAGGGCAGTTCTTC. This sequence encodes CASSQDLWSGGQFF.

This chain links TRBV29-1 with TRBJ2-3; tentative D call: TRBD2 (6 bases). V dropped 3 bases and J dropped 1 base, with 8 bases sitting between them. The V gene's germline CDR1 is SQVTM and CDR2 ANQGSEA. The CDR3 spans 13 residues. The CDR3 loop is CSVDPGGTDTQYF. The DNA of the CDR3 is TGCAGCGTTGACCCGGGGGGCACAGATACGCAGTATTTT.

V and J are TRBV9 and TRBJ2-1, with D perhaps matching TRBD1 or TRBD2 (7 bases each). Trimming removed 4 bases from V and 10 bases from J, with 18 bases in between. The CDR3 totals 14 residues. Germline values: CDR1 SGDLS, CDR2 YYNGEE. In nucleotides, the CDR3 is TGTGCCAGCAGCTCCCAGGGGGGGGCCCTGGAGCAGTTCTTC. It specifies CASSSQGGALEQFF.

The V gene is TRBV19, the J gene TRBJ1-5; 8 bases match TRBD1. The V segment lost 9 bases and the J segment 4 bases; nucleotides outside the gene matches: 8. Germline V gene data show CDR1 as LNHDA and CDR2 as SQIVND (reference sequence). The CDR3 contains 14 residues. CDR3 bases: TGTGCCAGCAAAGACAGGGGAGGGAATCAGCCCCAGCATTTT. Residues: CASKDRGGNQPQHF. Full variable domain (rest looked up from reference TRBV19 and TRBJ1-5): DGGITQSPKYLFRKEGQNVTLSCEQNLNHDAMYWYRQDPGQGLRLIYYSQIVNDFQKGDIAEGYSVSREKKESFPLTVTSAQKNPTAFYLCASKDRGGNQPQHFGDGTRLSIL.

V and J are TRBV18 and TRBJ2-7; D call uncertain. Trimming stripped 0 bases from V and 3 bases from J, with 6 bases between. Germline assignment: CDR1 KGHSH and CDR2 LQKENI. This CDR3 has 13 residues. The CDR3 loop reads CASSPPGDYEQYF. DNA for the CDR3: TGTGCCAGCTCACCACCTGGGGACTACGAGCAGTACTTC.

The chain joins TRBV10-3 to TRBJ1-5; no reliable D call. CDR1 is ENHRY and CDR2 is SYGVKD in the germline V gene. V gave up 8 bases and J gave up 5 bases, with 13 bases separating them. The CDR3 has 13 residues. The CDR3 sequence: CAIGLDVDQPQHF. CDR3 bases: TGTGCCATCGGTCTGGACGTGGATCAGCCCCAGCATTTT.

This sequence joins TRBV18 and TRBJ1-5; 7 nucleotides align to TRBD1. The V gene's germline CDR1 is KGHSH and CDR2 LQKENI. The trim removed 2 bases at V and 0 bases at J, leaving 7 bases unmatched. The CDR3 has 17 amino acids. DNA for the CDR3: TGTGCCAGCTCACCAGCAGACAGGGCGAATAGCAATCAGCCCCAGCATTTT. It translates to CASSPADRANSNQPQHF.

This clone was counted a single time. The rearrangement uses TRBV14 and TRBJ1-2; the D is unclear. Germline assignment: CDR1 SGHDN and CDR2 FVKESK. This CDR3 has 13 residues. Trimming removed 0 bases from V and 8 bases from J, with 10 bases in between. The CDR3 spells CASSQELGLGYTF. Written as DNA, the CDR3 is TGTGCCAGCAGCCAAGAGCTAGGGCTCGGCTACACCTTC.

The chain employs TRBV4-3 and TRBJ2-3; TRBD2 matches 7 bases. The CDR3 contains 17 residues. From germline, CDR1 is LGHNA and CDR2 YSLEER. The trim removed 0 bases at V and 2 bases at J, leaving 8 bases unmatched. The CDR3 reads CASSQDLASGPTDTQYF. CDR3 coding DNA: TGCGCCAGCAGCCAAGATTTGGCTAGCGGACCCACAGATACGCAGTATTTT.

The genes are TRBV5-1 and TRBJ2-2; TRBD2 agrees at 7 bases. V gave up 8 bases and J gave up 4 bases; unmatched junction bases: 8. The CDR3 is 14 residues long. CDR1 and CDR2 (germline): SGHRS, YFSETQ. Here the CDR3 reads CASQRDGSTGELFF. The CDR3 DNA sequence: TGCGCCAGTCAGCGGGATGGGAGCACCGGGGAGCTGTTTTTT.

V is TRBV11-2 and J is TRBJ2-6; TRBD2 matches 12 bases. Losses at the gene ends were 3 bases for V and 2 bases for J; bases not matched to a gene: 2. This CDR3 region has 17 residues. The germline gives CDR1 SGHAT, CDR2 FQNNGV. The chain's CDR3 is CASSFRLAGAGANVLTF. The DNA of the CDR3 is TGTGCCAGCAGCTTCCGACTAGCGGGAGCTGGGGCCAACGTCCTGACTTTC.

V is TRBV29-1 and J is TRBJ2-6, with D possibly TRBD2 on 6 matching bases. This CDR3 has 13 residues. The germline V and J ends were trimmed by 6 bases and 4 bases, with 10 bases remaining between them. CDR1 is SQVTM and CDR2 is ANQGSEA in the germline V gene. CDR3 sequence (DNA): TGCAGCGTCCAGGAGGGGGGGGCCAACGTCCTGACTTTC. Translating it yields CSVQEGGANVLTF.

The chain links TRBV5-4 to TRBJ2-3, with D unclear. The germline V gene has CDR1 SGHNT and CDR2 YYREEE (reference sequence). V was shortened by 2 bases and J by 4 bases, with 5 bases between the two germline ends. The CDR3 runs to 12 residues. The DNA for the CDR3 is TGTGCCAGCAGCTTAAGGGCAGATACGCAGTATTTT. This sequence encodes CASSLRADTQYF. The full variable domain, rest sourced from reference TRBV5-4 and TRBJ2-3, is ETGVTQSPTHLIKTRGQQVTLRCSSQSGHNTVSWYQQALGQGPQFIFQYYREEENGRGNFPPRFSGLQFPNYSSELNVNALELDDSALYLCASSLRADTQYFGPGTRLTVL.

The rearrangement joins TRBV28 to TRBJ2-2, with D perhaps TRBD2 (6 bases). The V and J ends lost 5 bases and 5 bases respectively, with 12 bases between them. This CDR3 is 14 amino acids long. From germline, CDR1 is MDHEN and CDR2 SYDVKM. For the CDR3, the DNA is TGTGCCAGCAGTCTCATAGGAGGGACCGGGGAGCTGTTTTTT. Residues: CASSLIGGTGELFF. The full variable domain, completed using reference TRBV28 and TRBJ2-2, is DVKVTQSSRYLVKRTGEKVFLECVQDMDHENMFWYRQDPGLGLRLIYFSYDVKMKEKGDIPEGYSVSREKKERFSLILESASTNQTSMYLCASSLIGGTGELFFGEGSRLTVL.

The CDR3 loop is CSVEGGRRNNEQFF. CDR3 sequence (DNA): TGCAGCGTTGAAGGGGGCAGAAGAAACAATGAGCAGTTCTTC. The chain employs TRBV29-1 and TRBJ2-1; maybe TRBD1 (5 bases). The germline V gene encodes CDR1 SQVTM and CDR2 ANQGSEA. V shed 1 base and J shed 5 bases, with 12 bases lying between them. The CDR3 sequence is 14 residues long.

This chain joins TRBV19 and TRBJ1-1, with TRBD1 matching 9 bases. J was trimmed by 5 bases and V by 5 bases; bases with no gene match: 9. The germline CDR1 and CDR2 sequences are LNHDA and SQIVND (reference sequence). The length of the CDR3 is 15 residues. The CDR3 nucleotides are TGTGCCAGTAGTCCGATAACAGGGGGCGAGACTGAAGCTTTCTTT. Translation gives CASSPITGGETEAFF.

This clone was seen more than once but under ten times. The V call is TRBV6-4, the J call TRBJ2-3; 8 bases agree with TRBD2. Germline loops: CDR1 MRHNA, CDR2 SNTAGT. V shed 4 bases, J shed 0 bases, and the junction held 0 bases outside the gene matches. The CDR3 spans 14 residues. The CDR3 nucleotides are TGTGCCAGCAGTGCTAGCGGGAGCACAGATACGCAGTATTTT. Residues: CASSASGSTDTQYF.

This chain connects TRBV5-1 to TRBJ1-3; the D is unclear. V lost 0 bases and J 4 bases, leaving 8 bases between the germline ends. The CDR3 loop spans 14 amino acids. Germline V gene lookup returns CDR1 SGHRS and CDR2 YFSETQ. The CDR3 spells CASSLEDGGNTIYF. The CDR3 bases are TGCGCCAGCAGCTTGGAAGACGGGGGAAACACCATATATTTT.

V gene TRBV11-2 combines with J gene TRBJ1-1, with D hard to call. The germline V and J ends were trimmed by 5 bases and 0 bases, with 4 bases remaining between them. The CDR3 sequence is 12 residues long. The V gene's germline CDR1 is SGHAT and CDR2 FQNNGV. CDR3 loop: CASSPVNTEAFF. In DNA, the CDR3 is TGTGCCAGCAGCCCAGTGAACACTGAAGCTTTCTTT.

The V and J genes are TRBV4-3 and TRBJ1-2, with 7 bases aligning to TRBD1. Trimming at V came to 1 base and at J to 0 bases, leaving 2 bases not matched to a gene. Germline CDR1 LGHNA, CDR2 YSLEER. There are 15 residues in the CDR3. CDR3 loop: CASSQVGGTNYGYTF. CDR3 DNA: TGCGCCAGCAGCCAAGTAGGGGGCACTAACTATGGCTACACCTTC.